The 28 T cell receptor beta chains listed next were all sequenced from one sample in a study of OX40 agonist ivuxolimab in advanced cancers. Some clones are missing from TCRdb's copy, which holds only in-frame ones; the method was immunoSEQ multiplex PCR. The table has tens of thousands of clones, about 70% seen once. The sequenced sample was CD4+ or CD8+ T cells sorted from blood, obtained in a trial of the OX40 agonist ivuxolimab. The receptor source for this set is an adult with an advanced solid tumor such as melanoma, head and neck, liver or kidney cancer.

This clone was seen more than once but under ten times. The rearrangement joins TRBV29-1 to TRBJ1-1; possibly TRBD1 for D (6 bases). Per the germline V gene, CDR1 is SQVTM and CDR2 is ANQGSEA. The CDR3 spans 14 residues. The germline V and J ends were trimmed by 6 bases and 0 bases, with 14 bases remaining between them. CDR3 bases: TGCAGCGTCGCAGACAGGTGGGTGAACACTGAAGCTTTCTTT. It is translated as CSVADRWVNTEAFF.

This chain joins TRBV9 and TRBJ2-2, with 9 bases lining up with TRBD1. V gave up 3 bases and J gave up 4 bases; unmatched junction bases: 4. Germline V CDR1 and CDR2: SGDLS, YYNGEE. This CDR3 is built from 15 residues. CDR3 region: CASSAQGASTGELFF. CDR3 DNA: TGTGCCAGCAGCGCACAGGGGGCGAGCACCGGGGAGCTGTTTTTT.

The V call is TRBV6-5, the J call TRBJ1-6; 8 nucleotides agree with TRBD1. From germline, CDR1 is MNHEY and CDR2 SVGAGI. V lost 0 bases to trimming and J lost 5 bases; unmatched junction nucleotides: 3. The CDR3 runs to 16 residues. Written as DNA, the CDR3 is TGTGCCAGCAGTTACTCCTACAGGGGGGATAATTCACCCCTCCACTTT. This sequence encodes CASSYSYRGDNSPLHF.

The CDR3 DNA follows: TGTGCCAGCAGCTTAAAGGGGATGAACACTGAAGCTTTCTTT. Translation: CASSLKGMNTEAFF. The chain is built from TRBV11-2 and TRBJ1-1; perhaps TRBD1 as D (5 bases). The V end was cut by 2 bases, the J end by 0 bases, with 7 bases between. The CDR3 covers 14 residues. Germline-derived CDR1 and CDR2 are SGHAT and FQNNGV.

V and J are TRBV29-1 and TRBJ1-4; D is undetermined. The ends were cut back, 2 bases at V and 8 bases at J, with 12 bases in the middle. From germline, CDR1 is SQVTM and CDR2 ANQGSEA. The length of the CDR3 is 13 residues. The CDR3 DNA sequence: TGCAGCGTTGAACTCCCTAAGGGAGAAAAACTGTTTTTT. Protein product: CSVELPKGEKLFF. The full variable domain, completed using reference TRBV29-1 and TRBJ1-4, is SAVISQKPSRDICQRGTSLTIQCQVDSQVTMMFWYRQQPGQSLTLIATANQGSEATYESGFVIDKFPISRPNLTFSTLTVSNMSPEDSSIYLCSVELPKGEKLFFGSGTQLSVL.

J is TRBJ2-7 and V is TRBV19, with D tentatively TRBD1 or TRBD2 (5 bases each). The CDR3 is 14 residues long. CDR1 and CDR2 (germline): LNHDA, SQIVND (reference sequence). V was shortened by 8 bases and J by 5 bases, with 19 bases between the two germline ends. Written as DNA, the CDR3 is TGTGCCAGTGGGCCCCGGGGAGAGGGGAACGAGCAGTACTTC. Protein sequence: CASGPRGEGNEQYF.

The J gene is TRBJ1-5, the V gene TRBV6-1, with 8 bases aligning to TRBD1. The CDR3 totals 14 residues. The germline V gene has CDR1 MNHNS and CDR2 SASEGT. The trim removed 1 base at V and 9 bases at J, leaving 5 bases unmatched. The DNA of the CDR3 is TGTGCCAGCAGTGAAGGGGCAGGGGGCAGGCCCCAGCATTTT. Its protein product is CASSEGAGGRPQHF.

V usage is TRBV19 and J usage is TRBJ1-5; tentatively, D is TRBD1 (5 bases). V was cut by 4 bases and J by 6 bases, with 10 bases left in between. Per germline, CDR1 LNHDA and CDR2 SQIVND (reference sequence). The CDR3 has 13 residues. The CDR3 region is CASSTQGFQPQHF. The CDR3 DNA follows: TGTGCCAGTAGTACCCAGGGTTTTCAGCCCCAGCATTTT.

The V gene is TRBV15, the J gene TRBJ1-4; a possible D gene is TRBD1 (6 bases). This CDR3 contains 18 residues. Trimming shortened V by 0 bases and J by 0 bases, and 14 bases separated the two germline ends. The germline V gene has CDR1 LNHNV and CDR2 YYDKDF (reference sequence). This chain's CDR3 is CATSRDYTQGATNEKLFF. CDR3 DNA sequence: TGTGCCACCAGCAGAGATTACACACAGGGCGCAACTAATGAAAAACTGTTTTTT.

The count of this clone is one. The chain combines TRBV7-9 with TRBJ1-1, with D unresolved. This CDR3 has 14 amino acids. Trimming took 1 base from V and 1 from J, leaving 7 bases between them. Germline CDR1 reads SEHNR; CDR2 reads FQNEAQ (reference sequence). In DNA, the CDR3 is TGTGCCAGCAGCTTAGGAGCAGGGAACACTGAAGCTTTCTTT. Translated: CASSLGAGNTEAFF. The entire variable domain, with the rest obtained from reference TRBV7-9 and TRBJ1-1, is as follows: DTGVSQNPRHKITKRGQNVTFRCDPISEHNRLYWYRQTLGQGPEFLTYFQNEAQLEKSRLLSDRFSAERPKGSFSTLEIQRTEQGDSAMYLCASSLGAGNTEAFFGQGTRLTVV.

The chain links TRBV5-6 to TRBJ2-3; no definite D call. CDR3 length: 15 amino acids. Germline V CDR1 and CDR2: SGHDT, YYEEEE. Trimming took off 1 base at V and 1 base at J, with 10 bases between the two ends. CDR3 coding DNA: TGTGCCAGCAGCTTGTACAGCGAGGGCACAGATACGCAGTATTTT. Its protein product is CASSLYSEGTDTQYF. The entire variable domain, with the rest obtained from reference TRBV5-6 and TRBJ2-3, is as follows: DAGVTQSPTHLIKTRGQQVTLRCSPKSGHDTVSWYQQALGQGPQFIFQYYEEEERQRGNFPDRFSGHQFPNYSSELNVNALLLGDSALYLCASSLYSEGTDTQYFGPGTRLTVL.

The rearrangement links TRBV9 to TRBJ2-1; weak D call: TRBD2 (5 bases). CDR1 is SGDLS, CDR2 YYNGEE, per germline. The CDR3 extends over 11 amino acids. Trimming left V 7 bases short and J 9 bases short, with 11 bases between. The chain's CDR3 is CASEAGLEQFF. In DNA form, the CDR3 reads TGTGCCAGCGAAGCAGGACTTGAGCAGTTCTTC.

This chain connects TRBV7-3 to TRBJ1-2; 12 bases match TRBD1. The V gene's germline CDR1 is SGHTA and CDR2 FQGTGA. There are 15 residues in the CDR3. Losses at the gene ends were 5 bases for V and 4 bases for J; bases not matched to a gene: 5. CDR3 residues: CASSPGTGGGYGYTF. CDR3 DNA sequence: TGTGCCAGCAGCCCGGGGACAGGGGGCGGCTATGGCTACACCTTC.

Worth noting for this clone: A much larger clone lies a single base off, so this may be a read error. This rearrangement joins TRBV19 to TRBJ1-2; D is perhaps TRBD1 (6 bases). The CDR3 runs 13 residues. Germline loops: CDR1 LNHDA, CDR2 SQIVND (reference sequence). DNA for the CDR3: TGTACCAGTAGTTGGGGGGGCGAGCATGGCTACACCTTC. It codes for CTSSWGGEHGYTF.

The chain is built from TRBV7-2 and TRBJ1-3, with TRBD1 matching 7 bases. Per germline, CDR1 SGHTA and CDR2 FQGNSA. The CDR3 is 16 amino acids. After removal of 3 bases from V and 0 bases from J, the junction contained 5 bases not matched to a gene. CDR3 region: CASSLKTGLSGNTIYF. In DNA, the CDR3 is TGTGCCAGCAGCTTGAAGACAGGGCTCTCTGGAAACACCATATATTTT.

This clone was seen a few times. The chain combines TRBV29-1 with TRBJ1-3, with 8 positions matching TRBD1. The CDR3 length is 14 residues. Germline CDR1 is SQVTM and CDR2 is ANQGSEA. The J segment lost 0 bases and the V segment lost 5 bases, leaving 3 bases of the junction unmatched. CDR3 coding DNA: TGCAGCGTTAGAACAGGGGGCTCTGGAAACACCATATATTTT. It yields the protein CSVRTGGSGNTIYF.

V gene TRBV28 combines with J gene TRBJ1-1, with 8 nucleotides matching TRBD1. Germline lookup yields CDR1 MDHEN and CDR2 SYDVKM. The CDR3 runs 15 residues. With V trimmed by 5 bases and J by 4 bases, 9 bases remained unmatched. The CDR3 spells CASSPPTGVGTEAFF. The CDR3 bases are TGTGCCAGCAGTCCCCCGACAGGGGTGGGCACTGAAGCTTTCTTT. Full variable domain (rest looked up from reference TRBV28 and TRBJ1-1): DVKVTQSSRYLVKRTGEKVFLECVQDMDHENMFWYRQDPGLGLRLIYFSYDVKMKEKGDIPEGYSVSREKKERFSLILESASTNQTSMYLCASSPPTGVGTEAFFGQGTRLTVV.

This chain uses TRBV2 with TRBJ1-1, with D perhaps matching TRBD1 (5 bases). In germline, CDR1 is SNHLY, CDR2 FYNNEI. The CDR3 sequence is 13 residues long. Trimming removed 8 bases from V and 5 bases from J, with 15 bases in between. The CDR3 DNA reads TGTGCCAGCCTCCAGGGAAGTAGTACTGAAGCTTTCTTT. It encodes CASLQGSSTEAFF.

In nucleotides, the CDR3 is TGTGCCAGCTCCGTAGAAGGGATCACCACTGAAGCTTTCTTT. This gives the protein CASSVEGITTEAFF. The chain uses TRBV6-1 and TRBJ1-1, with D uncertain. The CDR3 totals 14 residues. V lost 8 bases and J 4 bases, leaving 17 bases between the germline ends. Per the germline V gene, CDR1 is MNHNS and CDR2 is SASEGT.

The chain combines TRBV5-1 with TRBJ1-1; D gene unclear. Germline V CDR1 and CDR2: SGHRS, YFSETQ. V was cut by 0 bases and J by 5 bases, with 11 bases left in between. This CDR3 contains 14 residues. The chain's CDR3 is CASSLGPGSTEAFF. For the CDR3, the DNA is TGCGCCAGCAGCTTGGGTCCGGGAAGTACTGAAGCTTTCTTT.

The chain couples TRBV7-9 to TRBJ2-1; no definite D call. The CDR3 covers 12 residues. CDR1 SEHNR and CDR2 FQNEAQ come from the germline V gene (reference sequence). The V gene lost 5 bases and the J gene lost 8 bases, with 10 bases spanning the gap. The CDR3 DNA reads TGTGCCAGCAGCCGGGTACGGTATGAGCAGTTCTTC. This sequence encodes CASSRVRYEQFF.

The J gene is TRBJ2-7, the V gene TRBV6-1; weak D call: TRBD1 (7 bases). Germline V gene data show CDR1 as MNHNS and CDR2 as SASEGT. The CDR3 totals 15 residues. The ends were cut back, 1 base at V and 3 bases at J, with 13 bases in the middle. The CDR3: CASSEVAGGNYEQYF. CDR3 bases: TGTGCCAGCAGTGAAGTGGCAGGGGGGAACTACGAGCAGTACTTC.

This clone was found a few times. DNA of the CDR3: TGTGCCAGCAGCCTCAGGGGCCCCAATTCACCCCTCCACTTT. As protein: CASSLRGPNSPLHF. The J gene is TRBJ1-6, the V gene TRBV7-8, with a weak D call TRBD1 (6 bases). V shed 5 bases and J shed 7 bases, with 12 bases lying between them. This CDR3 region has 14 residues. In germline, CDR1 is SGHVS, CDR2 FQNEAQ.

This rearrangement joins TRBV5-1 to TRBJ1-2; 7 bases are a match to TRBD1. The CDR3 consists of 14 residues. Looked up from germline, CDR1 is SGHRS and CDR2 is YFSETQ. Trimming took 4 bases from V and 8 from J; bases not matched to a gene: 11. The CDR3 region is CASSPQTGSGGYTF. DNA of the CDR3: TGCGCCAGCAGCCCCCAGACAGGGTCGGGGGGCTACACCTTC. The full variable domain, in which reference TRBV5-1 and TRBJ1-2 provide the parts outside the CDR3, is KAGVTQTPRYLIKTRGQQVTLSCSPISGHRSVSWYQQTPGQGLQFLFEYFSETQRNKGNFPGRFSGRQFSNSRSEMNVSTLELGDSALYLCASSPQTGSGGYTFGSGTRLTVV.

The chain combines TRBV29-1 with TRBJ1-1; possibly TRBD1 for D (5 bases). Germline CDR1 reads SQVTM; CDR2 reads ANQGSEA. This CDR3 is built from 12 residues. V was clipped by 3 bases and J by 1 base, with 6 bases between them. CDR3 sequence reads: CSVDRANTEAFF. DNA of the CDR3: TGCAGCGTTGACAGGGCGAACACTGAAGCTTTCTTT.

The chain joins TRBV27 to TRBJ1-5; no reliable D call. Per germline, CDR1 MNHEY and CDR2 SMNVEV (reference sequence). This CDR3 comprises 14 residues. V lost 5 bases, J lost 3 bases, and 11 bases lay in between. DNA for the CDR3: TGTGCCAGCAGTCCCCGGTCGGCCAATCAGCCCCAGCATTTT. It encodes CASSPRSANQPQHF.

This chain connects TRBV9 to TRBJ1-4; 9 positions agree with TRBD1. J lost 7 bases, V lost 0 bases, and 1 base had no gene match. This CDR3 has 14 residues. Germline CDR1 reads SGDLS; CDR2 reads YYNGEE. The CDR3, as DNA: TGTGCCAGCAGCGTAGAGGGACAGGGTGAAAAACTGTTTTTT. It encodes CASSVEGQGEKLFF.

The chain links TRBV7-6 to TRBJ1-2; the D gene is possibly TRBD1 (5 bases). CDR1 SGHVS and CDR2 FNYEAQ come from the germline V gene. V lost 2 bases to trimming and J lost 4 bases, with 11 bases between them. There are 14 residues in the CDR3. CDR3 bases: TGTGCCAGCAGCTTAAGTCAGGGTGGCTATGGCTACACCTTC. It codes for CASSLSQGGYGYTF.